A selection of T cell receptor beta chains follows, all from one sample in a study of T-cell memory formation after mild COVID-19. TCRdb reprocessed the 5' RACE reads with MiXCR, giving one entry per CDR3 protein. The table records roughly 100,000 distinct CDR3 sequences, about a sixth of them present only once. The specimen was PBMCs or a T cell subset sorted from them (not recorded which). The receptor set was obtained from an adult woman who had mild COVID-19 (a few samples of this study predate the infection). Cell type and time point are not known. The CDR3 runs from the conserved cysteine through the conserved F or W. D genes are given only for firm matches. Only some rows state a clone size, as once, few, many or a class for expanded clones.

CDR3nt: TGTGCCAGCAGCTTAATGGGACTAGCGATAGTAGGCTCCTACAATGAGCAGTTCTTC
CDR3aa: CASSLMGLAIVGSYNEQFF
j_gene: TRBJ2-1
v_gene: TRBV7-9
abundance: few
d_gene: TRBD2

CDR3nt: TGTGCCAGCAGCCCAGTAACAGGGTGGGTAGAGACTGAAGCTTTCTTT
CDR3aa: CASSPVTGWVETEAFF
j_gene: TRBJ1-1
v_gene: TRBV7-8
abundance: few
d_gene: -

CDR3nt: TGTGCCAGCAGTACCCGGTTGGGACAGGGTAGTCAGCCCCAGCATTTT
CDR3aa: CASSTRLGQGSQPQHF
j_gene: TRBJ1-5
v_gene: TRBV6-5
abundance: few
d_gene: TRBD1

CDR3nt: TGTGCCAGCAGCGTAGAAGGTTTTTGGACAGATACGCAGTATTTT
CDR3aa: CASSVEGFWTDTQYF
j_gene: TRBJ2-3
v_gene: TRBV9
abundance: few
d_gene: -

CDR3nt: TGTGCCAGCAAGGGGACTAGCGGGGCAGATACGCAGTATTTT
CDR3aa: CASKGTSGADTQYF
j_gene: TRBJ2-3
v_gene: TRBV2
abundance: -
d_gene: TRBD2

CDR3nt: TGCGCCAGCAGTAGCCAGGACGTGTACCAAGAGACCCAGTACTTC
CDR3aa: CASSSQDVYQETQYF
j_gene: TRBJ2-5
v_gene: TRBV5-1
abundance: -
d_gene: -

CDR3nt: TGTGCCAGTAGTAGGGGCCGGGGACAGGGCTACGAGCAGTACTTC
CDR3aa: CASSRGRGQGYEQYF
j_gene: TRBJ2-7
v_gene: TRBV19
abundance: -
d_gene: TRBD1

CDR3nt: TGTGCCAGTAAACAGGGTATCGCCGGGGAGCTGTTTTTT
CDR3aa: CASKQGIAGELFF
j_gene: TRBJ2-2
v_gene: TRBV19
abundance: few
d_gene: -

CDR3nt: TGTGCCAGCAAGAGCGGGTCAGCCTACAATGAGCAGTTCTTC
CDR3aa: CASKSGSAYNEQFF
j_gene: TRBJ2-1
v_gene: TRBV12-3/TRBV12-4
abundance: few
d_gene: -

CDR3nt: TGTGCCAGCAGCCCGCCGAGGTCGGATACGCAGTATTTT
CDR3aa: CASSPPRSDTQYF
j_gene: TRBJ2-3
v_gene: TRBV9
abundance: -
d_gene: -

CDR3nt: TGTGCCAGCAGCCTTTTTAGCGGGATAGCCAAAAACATTCAGTACTTC
CDR3aa: CASSLFSGIAKNIQYF
j_gene: TRBJ2-4
v_gene: TRBV6-5
abundance: few
d_gene: TRBD2

CDR3nt: TGCGCCAGCAGCTTGGGGTGGGGGAACTATGGCTACACCTTC
CDR3aa: CASSLGWGNYGYTF
j_gene: TRBJ1-2
v_gene: TRBV5-1
abundance: -
d_gene: -

CDR3nt: TGTGCCAGCAGCTCGGACAGGTCCCTGTATGGCTACACCTTC
CDR3aa: CASSSDRSLYGYTF
j_gene: TRBJ1-2
v_gene: TRBV13
abundance: few
d_gene: TRBD1

CDR3nt: TGTGCCAGCAGCGTAGGACAGTTTGTCACCTTCCAAGAGACCCAGTACTTC
CDR3aa: CASSVGQFVTFQETQYF
j_gene: TRBJ2-5
v_gene: TRBV7-2
abundance: few
d_gene: -

CDR3nt: TGTGCCACCAGCAGGGGACAGGGGAACACTGAAGCTTTCTTT
CDR3aa: CATSRGQGNTEAFF
j_gene: TRBJ1-1
v_gene: TRBV15
abundance: few
d_gene: TRBD1

CDR3nt: TGCAGTGCTAGAGGCAGGGGGAATCACCCCCAGCATTTT
CDR3aa: CSARGRGNHPQHF
j_gene: TRBJ1-5
v_gene: TRBV20-1
abundance: -
d_gene: TRBD1

CDR3nt: TGTGCTAGTGGTTTTACAGTGGGCAGGGGAAGGGACACCGGGGAGCTGTTTTTT
CDR3aa: CASGFTVGRGRDTGELFF
j_gene: TRBJ2-2
v_gene: TRBV12-5
abundance: -
d_gene: -

CDR3nt: TGTGCCAGCAGCCCGAGTCCATACAGGGAGGACTATGGCTACACCTTC
CDR3aa: CASSPSPYREDYGYTF
j_gene: TRBJ1-2
v_gene: TRBV7-9
abundance: few
d_gene: -

CDR3nt: TGTGCCAGCAGCTTACCCCACCACAGACAAGAGACCCAGTACTTC
CDR3aa: CASSLPHHRQETQYF
j_gene: TRBJ2-5
v_gene: TRBV7-2
abundance: many
d_gene: -

CDR3nt: TGTGCCAGCAGTTTTGGCCGGGACAACACCTTC
CDR3aa: CASSFGRDNTF
j_gene: TRBJ1-2
v_gene: TRBV12-3/TRBV12-4
abundance: once
d_gene: -

CDR3nt: TGCGCCAGCAGCACTGCTCAGGGGGTACGTGAGCAGTTCTTC
CDR3aa: CASSTAQGVREQFF
j_gene: TRBJ2-1
v_gene: TRBV5-1
abundance: -
d_gene: TRBD1

CDR3nt: TGTGCCAGCAGCCCTCGCCCGGATGTGCAGTACTTC
CDR3aa: CASSPRPDVQYF
j_gene: TRBJ2-7
v_gene: TRBV9
abundance: -
d_gene: -

CDR3nt: TGCGCCAGCAGAGAGACAGGGTCGGAGACCCAGTACTTC
CDR3aa: CASRETGSETQYF
j_gene: TRBJ2-5
v_gene: TRBV5-1
abundance: -
d_gene: TRBD1

CDR3nt: TGTGCCAGCAGTCCCAGGGACAGGGGGCCGATCGAGCAGTACTTC
CDR3aa: CASSPRDRGPIEQYF
j_gene: TRBJ2-7
v_gene: TRBV6-6
abundance: -
d_gene: TRBD1

CDR3nt: TGCAGCGTGAACTCAGGGGCTAAGGGGTACTTC
CDR3aa: CSVNSGAKGYF
j_gene: TRBJ2-4
v_gene: TRBV29-1
abundance: few
d_gene: -

CDR3nt: TGTGCCAGCAGCCCCCCAGGGAACACTGAAGCTTTCTTT
CDR3aa: CASSPPGNTEAFF
j_gene: TRBJ1-1
v_gene: TRBV13
abundance: few
d_gene: -

CDR3nt: TGCGCCAGCAGAGCAGGGTTAAACACTGAAGCTTTCTTT
CDR3aa: CASRAGLNTEAFF
j_gene: TRBJ1-1
v_gene: TRBV4-1
abundance: -
d_gene: -

CDR3nt: TGTGCCAGCAGTCCCTCTTCAGGGGCTGGGGCCAACGTCCTGACTTTC
CDR3aa: CASSPSSGAGANVLTF
j_gene: TRBJ2-6
v_gene: TRBV7-9
abundance: -
d_gene: -

CDR3nt: TGTGCCAGCAGCGGGCCGGTTTGGGGGAGGGTCCACCACACCGGGGAGCTGTTTTTT
CDR3aa: CASSGPVWGRVHHTGELFF
j_gene: TRBJ2-2
v_gene: TRBV7-9
abundance: -
d_gene: TRBD2

CDR3nt: TGCAGCGTTGTGTCTAACGAAGGGACCCAGTACTTC
CDR3aa: CSVVSNEGTQYF
j_gene: TRBJ2-5
v_gene: TRBV29-1
abundance: -
d_gene: -

CDR3nt: TGCGCCAGCAGCCAGCCGGGGACAGGGGGCGTCGAGCAGTACTTC
CDR3aa: CASSQPGTGGVEQYF
j_gene: TRBJ2-7
v_gene: TRBV4-1
abundance: -
d_gene: TRBD1

CDR3nt: TGCGCCAGCAGCTTGACCGGGGGCAATGAGCAGTTCTTC
CDR3aa: CASSLTGGNEQFF
j_gene: TRBJ2-1
v_gene: TRBV5-1
abundance: few
d_gene: -

CDR3nt: TGTGCCACCAGCAGTGCACGGGGCTCAGATACGCAGTATTTT
CDR3aa: CATSSARGSDTQYF
j_gene: TRBJ2-3
v_gene: TRBV15
abundance: -
d_gene: -

CDR3nt: TGTGCCAGCAGTTCACCGGGGAATGAAGCTTTCTTT
CDR3aa: CASSSPGNEAFF
j_gene: TRBJ1-1
v_gene: TRBV7-2
abundance: -
d_gene: -

CDR3nt: TGTGCCAGCGGCCCCCAGGACCATGAGCAGTTCTTC
CDR3aa: CASGPQDHEQFF
j_gene: TRBJ2-1
v_gene: TRBV9
abundance: few
d_gene: -

CDR3nt: TGTGCCAGCAGCCCTCTTAGCGGGGGGGCGGGCATTCAGTACTTC
CDR3aa: CASSPLSGGAGIQYF
j_gene: TRBJ2-4
v_gene: TRBV9
abundance: -
d_gene: TRBD2

CDR3nt: TGTGCCAGCAGCTTATCCGGACTAGCCGGGGAGCTGTTTTTT
CDR3aa: CASSLSGLAGELFF
j_gene: TRBJ2-2
v_gene: TRBV7-9
abundance: -
d_gene: TRBD2

CDR3nt: TGTGCCAGTATGTTCAGCTATAGCAATCAGCCCCAGCATTTT
CDR3aa: CASMFSYSNQPQHF
j_gene: TRBJ1-5
v_gene: TRBV19
abundance: -
d_gene: -

CDR3nt: TGCAGTGCTAGGGCGCCCCGGGACGGGGGCCCCTATGGCTACACCTTC
CDR3aa: CSARAPRDGGPYGYTF
j_gene: TRBJ1-2
v_gene: TRBV20-1
abundance: few
d_gene: -

CDR3nt: TGTGCCAGCAGCTCCTTGACAGGGGATGGAACTGAAGCTTTCTTT
CDR3aa: CASSSLTGDGTEAFF
j_gene: TRBJ1-1
v_gene: TRBV7-9
abundance: -
d_gene: TRBD1